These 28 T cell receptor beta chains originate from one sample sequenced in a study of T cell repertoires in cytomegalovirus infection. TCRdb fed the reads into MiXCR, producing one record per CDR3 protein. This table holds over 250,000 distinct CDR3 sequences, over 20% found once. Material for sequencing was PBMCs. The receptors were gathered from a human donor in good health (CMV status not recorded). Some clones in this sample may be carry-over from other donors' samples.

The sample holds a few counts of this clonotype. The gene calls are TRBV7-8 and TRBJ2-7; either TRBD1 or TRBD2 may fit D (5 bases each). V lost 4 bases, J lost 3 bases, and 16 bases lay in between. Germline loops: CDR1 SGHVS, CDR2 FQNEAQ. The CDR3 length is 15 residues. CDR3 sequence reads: CASSWTTGWDYEQYF. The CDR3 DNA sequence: TGTGCCAGCAGCTGGACAACGGGGTGGGACTACGAGCAGTACTTC.

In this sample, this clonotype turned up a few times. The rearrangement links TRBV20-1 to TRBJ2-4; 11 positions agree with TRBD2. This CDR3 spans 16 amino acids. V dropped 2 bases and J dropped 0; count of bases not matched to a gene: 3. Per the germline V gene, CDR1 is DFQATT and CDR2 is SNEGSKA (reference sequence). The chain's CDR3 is CSARPLAGVAKNIQYF. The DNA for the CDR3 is TGCAGTGCTAGACCACTAGCGGGAGTAGCCAAAAACATTCAGTACTTC.

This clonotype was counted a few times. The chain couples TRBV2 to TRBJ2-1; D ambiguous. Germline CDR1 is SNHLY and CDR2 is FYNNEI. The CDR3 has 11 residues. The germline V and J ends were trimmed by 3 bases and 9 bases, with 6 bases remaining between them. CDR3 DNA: TGTGCCAGCAGTGATGGGCCTGAGCAGTTCTTC. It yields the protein CASSDGPEQFF.

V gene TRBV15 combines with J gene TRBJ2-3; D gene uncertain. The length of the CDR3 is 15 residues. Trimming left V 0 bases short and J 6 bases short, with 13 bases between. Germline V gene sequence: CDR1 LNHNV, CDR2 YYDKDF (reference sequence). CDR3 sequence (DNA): TGTGCCACCAGCAGAGATCCCCTTAGAGAGGATACGCAGTATTTT. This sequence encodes CATSRDPLREDTQYF.

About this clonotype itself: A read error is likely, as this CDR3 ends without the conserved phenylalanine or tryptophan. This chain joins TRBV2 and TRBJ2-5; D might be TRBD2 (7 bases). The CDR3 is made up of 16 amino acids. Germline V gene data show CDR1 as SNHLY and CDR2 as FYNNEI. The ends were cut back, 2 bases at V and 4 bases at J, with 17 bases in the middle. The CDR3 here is CASSERGASVAETQYI. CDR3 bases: TGTGCCAGCAGTGAACGGGGGGCTTCGGTGGCAGAGACCCAGTACATC.

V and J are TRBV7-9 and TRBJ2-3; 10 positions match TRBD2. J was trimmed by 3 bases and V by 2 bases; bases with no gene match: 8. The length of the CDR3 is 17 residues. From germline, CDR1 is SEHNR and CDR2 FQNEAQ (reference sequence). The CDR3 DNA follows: TGTGCCAGCAGCTTAACCCTAGCGGGGGCGGGGACAGATACGCAGTATTTT. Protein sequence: CASSLTLAGAGTDTQYF.

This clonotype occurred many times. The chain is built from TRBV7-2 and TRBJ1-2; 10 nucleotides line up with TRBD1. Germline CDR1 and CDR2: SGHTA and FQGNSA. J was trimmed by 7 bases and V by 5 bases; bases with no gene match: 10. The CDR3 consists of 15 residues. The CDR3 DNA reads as TGTGCCAGCAGCGGGACAGGGGCCGTGCCCCTTGGCTACACCTTC. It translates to CASSGTGAVPLGYTF.

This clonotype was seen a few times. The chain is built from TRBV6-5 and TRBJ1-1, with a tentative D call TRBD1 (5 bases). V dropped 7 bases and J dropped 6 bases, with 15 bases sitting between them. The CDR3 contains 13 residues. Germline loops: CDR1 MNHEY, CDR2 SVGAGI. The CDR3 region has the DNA TGTGCCAGCACCCCAGGGCGGACGGCTGAAGCTTTCTTT. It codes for CASTPGRTAEAFF.

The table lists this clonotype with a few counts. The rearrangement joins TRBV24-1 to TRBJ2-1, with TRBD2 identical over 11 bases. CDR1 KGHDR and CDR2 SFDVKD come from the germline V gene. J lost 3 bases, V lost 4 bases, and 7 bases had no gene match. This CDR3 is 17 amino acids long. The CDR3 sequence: CATSDYGTSGHYNEQFF. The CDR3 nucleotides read TGTGCCACCAGTGACTACGGGACTAGCGGCCACTACAATGAGCAGTTCTTC.

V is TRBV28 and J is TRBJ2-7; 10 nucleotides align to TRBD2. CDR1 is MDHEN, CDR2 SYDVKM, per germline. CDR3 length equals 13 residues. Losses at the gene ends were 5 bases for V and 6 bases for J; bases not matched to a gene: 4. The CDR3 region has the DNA TGTGCCAGCAGTCAAGCGGGGGGGCTCGAGCAGTACTTC. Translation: CASSQAGGLEQYF.

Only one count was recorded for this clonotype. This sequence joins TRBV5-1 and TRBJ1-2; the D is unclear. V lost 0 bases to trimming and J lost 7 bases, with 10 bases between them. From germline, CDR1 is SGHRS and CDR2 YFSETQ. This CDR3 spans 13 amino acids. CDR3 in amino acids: CASSLETRAGYTF. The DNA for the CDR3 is TGCGCCAGCAGCTTGGAGACCCGAGCTGGCTACACCTTC.

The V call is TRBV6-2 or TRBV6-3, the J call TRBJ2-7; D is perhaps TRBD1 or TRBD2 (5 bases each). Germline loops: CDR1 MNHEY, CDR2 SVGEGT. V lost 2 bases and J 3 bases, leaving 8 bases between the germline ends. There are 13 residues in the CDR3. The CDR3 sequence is CASSYVGRYEQYF. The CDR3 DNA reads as TGTGCCAGCAGTTACGTGGGACGCTACGAGCAGTACTTC.

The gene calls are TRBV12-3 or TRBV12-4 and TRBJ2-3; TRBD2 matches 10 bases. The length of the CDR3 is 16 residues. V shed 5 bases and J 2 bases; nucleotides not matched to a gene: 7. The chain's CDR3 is CASSSGRARNTDTQYF. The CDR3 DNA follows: TGTGCCAGCAGTAGCGGGAGGGCCCGGAACACAGATACGCAGTATTTT.

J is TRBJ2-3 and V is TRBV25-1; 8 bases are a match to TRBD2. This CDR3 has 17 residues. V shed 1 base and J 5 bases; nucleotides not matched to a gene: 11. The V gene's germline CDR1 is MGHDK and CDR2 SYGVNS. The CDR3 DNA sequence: TGTGCCAGCAGTGAATCCCGGCCGGGACTAGGGGGAGATACGCAGTATTTT. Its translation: CASSESRPGLGGDTQYF. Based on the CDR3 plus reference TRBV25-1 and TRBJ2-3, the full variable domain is EADIYQTPRYLVIGTGKKITLECSQTMGHDKMYWYQQDPGMELHLIHYSYGVNSTEKGDLSSESTVSRIRTEHFPLTLESARPSHTSQYLCASSESRPGLGGDTQYFGPGTRLTVL.

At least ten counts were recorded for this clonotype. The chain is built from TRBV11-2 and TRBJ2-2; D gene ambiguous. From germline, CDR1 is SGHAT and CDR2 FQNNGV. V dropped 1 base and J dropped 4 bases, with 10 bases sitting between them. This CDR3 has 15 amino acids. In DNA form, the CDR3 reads TGTGCCAGCAGCTTAGTTTGGGGAAGCACCGGGGAGCTGTTTTTT. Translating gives CASSLVWGSTGELFF.

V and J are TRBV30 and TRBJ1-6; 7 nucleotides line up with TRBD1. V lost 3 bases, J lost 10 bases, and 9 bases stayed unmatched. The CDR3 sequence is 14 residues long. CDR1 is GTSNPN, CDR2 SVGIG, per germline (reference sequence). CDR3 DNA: TGTGCCTGGAGCTCCTCCGGGACAGAATCACCCCTCCACTTT. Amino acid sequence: CAWSSSGTESPLHF.

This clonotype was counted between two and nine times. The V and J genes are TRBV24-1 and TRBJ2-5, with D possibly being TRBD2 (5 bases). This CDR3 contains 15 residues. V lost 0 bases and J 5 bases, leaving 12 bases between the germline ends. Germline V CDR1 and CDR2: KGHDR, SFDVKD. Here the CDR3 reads CATSDLSGFGETQYF. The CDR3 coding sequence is TGTGCCACCAGTGATTTGTCGGGGTTTGGTGAGACCCAGTACTTC.

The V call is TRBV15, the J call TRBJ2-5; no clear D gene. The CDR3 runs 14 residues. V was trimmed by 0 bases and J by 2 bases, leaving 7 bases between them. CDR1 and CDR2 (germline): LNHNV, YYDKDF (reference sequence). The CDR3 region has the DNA TGTGCCACCAGCAGAGATCGGCGTCAAGAGACCCAGTACTTC. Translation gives CATSRDRRQETQYF.

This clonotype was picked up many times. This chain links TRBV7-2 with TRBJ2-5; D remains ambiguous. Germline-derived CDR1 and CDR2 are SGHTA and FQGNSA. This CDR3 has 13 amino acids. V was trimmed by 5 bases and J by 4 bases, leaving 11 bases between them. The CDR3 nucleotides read TGTGCCAGCAGCACAAACTGGGGAGAGACCCAGTACTTC. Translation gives CASSTNWGETQYF.

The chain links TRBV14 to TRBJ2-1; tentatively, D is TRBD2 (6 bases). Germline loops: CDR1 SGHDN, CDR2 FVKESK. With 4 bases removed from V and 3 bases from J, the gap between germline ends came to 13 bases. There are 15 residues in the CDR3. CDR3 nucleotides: TGTGCCAGCAGCCTGAATTGGGACTTCTACAATGAGCAGTTCTTC. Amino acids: CASSLNWDFYNEQFF.

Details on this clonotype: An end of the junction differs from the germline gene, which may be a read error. CDR3 nucleotide sequence: TGTGCCAGCATCCAGGTAGGGATGAACCCTGAAGCTTTCTTT. Protein: CASIQVGMNPEAFF. This chain links TRBV5-6 with TRBJ1-1, with D uncertain. The length of the CDR3 is 14 residues. Germline V gene data show CDR1 as SGHDT and CDR2 as YYEEEE.

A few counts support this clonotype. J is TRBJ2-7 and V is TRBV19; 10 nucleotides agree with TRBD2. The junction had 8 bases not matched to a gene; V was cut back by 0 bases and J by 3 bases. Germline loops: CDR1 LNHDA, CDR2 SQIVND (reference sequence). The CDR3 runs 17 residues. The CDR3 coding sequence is TGTGCCAGTAGTATAGACCTCGGGACTAGCGCAAACTACGAGCAGTACTTC. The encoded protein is CASSIDLGTSANYEQYF.

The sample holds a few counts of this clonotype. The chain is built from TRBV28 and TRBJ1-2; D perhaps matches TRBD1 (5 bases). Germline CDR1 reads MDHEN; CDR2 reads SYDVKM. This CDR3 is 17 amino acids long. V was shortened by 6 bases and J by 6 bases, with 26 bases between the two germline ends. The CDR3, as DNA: TGTGCCAGCAGAATTTTTGGGAACTTTCGGGGGTCTGATGGCTACACCTTC. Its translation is CASRIFGNFRGSDGYTF.

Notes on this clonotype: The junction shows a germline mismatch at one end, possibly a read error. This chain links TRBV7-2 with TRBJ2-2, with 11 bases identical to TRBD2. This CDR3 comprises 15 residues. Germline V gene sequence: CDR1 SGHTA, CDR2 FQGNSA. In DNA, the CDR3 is TGTGCCAGCAGCTCTACTAGCGGGAGAGTCGGGGAGCTGTTTTTC. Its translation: CASSSTSGRVGELFF.

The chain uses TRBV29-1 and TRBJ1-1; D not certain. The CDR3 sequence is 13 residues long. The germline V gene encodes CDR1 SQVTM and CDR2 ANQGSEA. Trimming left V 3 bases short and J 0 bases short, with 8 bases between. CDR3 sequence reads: CSVERKMNTEAFF. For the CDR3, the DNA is TGCAGCGTTGAGAGGAAAATGAACACTGAAGCTTTCTTT.

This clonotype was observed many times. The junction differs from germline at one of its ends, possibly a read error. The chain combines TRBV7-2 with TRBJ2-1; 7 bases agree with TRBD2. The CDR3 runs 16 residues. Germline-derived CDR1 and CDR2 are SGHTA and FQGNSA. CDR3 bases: TGTGCCAGCAGCCTAGCGTGGTTAGCGGGCTACAATGAGCAGTTCTTC. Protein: CASSLAWLAGYNEQFF.

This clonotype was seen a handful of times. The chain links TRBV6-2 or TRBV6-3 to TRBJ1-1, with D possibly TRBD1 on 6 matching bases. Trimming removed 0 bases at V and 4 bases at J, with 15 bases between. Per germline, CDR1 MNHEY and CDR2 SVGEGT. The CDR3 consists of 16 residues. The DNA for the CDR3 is TGTGCCAGCAGTTACTCGATTTTTCGGGGGCCCACTGAAGCTTTCTTT. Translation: CASSYSIFRGPTEAFF.

Here the CDR3 reads CASSSLAERYEQYF. The CDR3 DNA reads as TGTGCCAGCAGTTCACTAGCGGAGCGTTACGAGCAGTACTTC. This chain uses TRBV28 with TRBJ2-7; TRBD2 aligns across 8 bases. Trimming cost V 4 bases and J 4 bases; bases outside gene matches: 6. The CDR3 is 14 amino acids. Germline-derived CDR1 and CDR2 are MDHEN and SYDVKM.